These 10 T cell receptor beta chains came from one sample sequenced in a study of blood T cell repertoires in COVID-19 (TCRdb year 2020). The library relied on the immunoSEQ multiplex PCR assay. TCRdb's version of the immuneACCESS table is confined to in-frame rearrangements and falls short of the full clone set. An unresolved V gene accounts for under half of the shortfall where checked; the remainder is of unknown origin. This sample lists over 200,000 clones; about 80% were detected once. The top ten constitute about 4.4% of the sample. The sample was peripheral blood. These receptors originate from a man aged 45-65 years with active or convalescent COVID-19.

The chain uses TRBV27 and TRBJ2-1; 9 bases align to TRBD1. V gave up 4 bases and J gave up 10 bases; unmatched junction bases: 8. The CDR3 loop spans 14 amino acids. The germline gives CDR1 MNHEY, CDR2 SMNVEV (reference sequence). The CDR3 DNA reads as TGTGCCAGCAGTTCAGGGACAGGGCGGCGAGAGCAGTTCTTC. It translates to CASSSGTGRREQFF.

A single count supports this clone. This chain links TRBV5-5 with TRBJ2-3; D is possibly TRBD2 (6 bases). Trimming left V 4 bases short and J 5 bases short, with 8 bases between. Germline lookup yields CDR1 SGHKS and CDR2 YYEKEE (reference sequence). The CDR3 extends over 12 amino acids. The CDR3 protein is CASSPGGDTQYF. CDR3 DNA sequence: TGTGCCAGCAGCCCCGGGGGAGATACGCAGTATTTT.

V is TRBV12-3 or TRBV12-4 and J is TRBJ1-5, with TRBD1 matching 8 bases. Trimming at V came to 4 bases and at J to 4 bases, leaving 0 bases not matched to a gene. CDR3 length: 13 residues. CDR3 DNA: TGTGCCAGCAGTTGGACAGGGAATCAGCCCCAGCATTTT. Amino acids: CASSWTGNQPQHF.

V is TRBV11-2 and J is TRBJ1-2; 9 bases align to TRBD1. CDR3 size: 15 residues. The J segment lost 7 bases and the V segment lost 5 bases, leaving 11 bases of the junction unmatched. The germline CDR1 and CDR2 sequences are SGHAT and FQNNGV. The CDR3 reads CASSPLTGGFVGYTF. In DNA form, the CDR3 reads TGTGCCAGCAGCCCCTTGACAGGGGGGTTTGTTGGCTACACCTTC.

This clone was seen just once. The chain employs TRBV5-5 and TRBJ2-7; D is unclear. V lost 5 bases, J lost 5 bases, and 14 bases lay in between. Germline assignment: CDR1 SGHKS and CDR2 YYEKEE (reference sequence). The length of the CDR3 is 13 residues. CDR3 region: CASSWSDRHEQYF. CDR3 bases: TGTGCCAGCAGTTGGAGCGATAGACACGAGCAGTACTTC. Variable domain in full (rest from reference TRBV5-5 and TRBJ2-7): DAGVTQSPTHLIKTRGQQVTLRCSPISGHKSVSWYQQVLGQGPQFIFQYYEKEERGRGNFPDRFSARQFPNYSSELNVNALLLGDSALYLCASSWSDRHEQYFGPGTRLTVT.

V and J are TRBV6-5 and TRBJ1-2, with 7 bases lining up with TRBD1. CDR3 size: 15 residues. V was clipped by 0 bases and J by 8 bases; unmatched bases: 9. Germline V gene lookup returns CDR1 MNHEY and CDR2 SVGAGI. CDR3 DNA sequence: TGTGCCAGCAGTTACTCGTCTGGACAGGACCGAGGCTACACCTTC. The encoded protein is CASSYSSGQDRGYTF.

The rearrangement uses TRBV2 and TRBJ2-7, with 7 bases that match TRBD1. CDR1 and CDR2 (germline): SNHLY, FYNNEI. The CDR3 spans 13 residues. The junction had 4 bases not matched to a gene; V was cut back by 5 bases and J by 3 bases. CDR3 nucleotide sequence: TGTGCCAGCAGTAAAGGACAGGTCTACGAGCAGTACTTC. Translating it yields CASSKGQVYEQYF.

The chain uses TRBV2 and TRBJ1-4, with 7 bases matching TRBD1. Trimming took 9 bases from V and 4 from J; bases not matched to a gene: 5. The CDR3 contains 13 residues. CDR1 and CDR2 from the germline V gene are SNHLY and FYNNEI. This chain's CDR3 is CARGTVLNEKLFF. The DNA for the CDR3 is TGTGCCAGGGGGACAGTCCTTAATGAAAAACTGTTTTTT.

The J gene is TRBJ2-3, the V gene TRBV11-3, with TRBD2 identical over 9 bases. CDR1 is SGHNT and CDR2 is YENEEA in the germline V gene. The CDR3 loop spans 15 amino acids. J was trimmed by 0 bases and V by 6 bases; bases with no gene match: 4. CDR3 nucleotides: TGTGCCAGCAGTTCTAGCGGGGAAAGCACAGATACGCAGTATTTT. Translating gives CASSSSGESTDTQYF.

The genes are TRBV7-3 and TRBJ2-3, with 11 bases lining up with TRBD2. This CDR3 has 17 amino acids. Germline V gives CDR1 SGHTA, CDR2 FQGTGA. The V segment lost 2 bases and the J segment 3 bases; nucleotides outside the gene matches: 7. The chain's CDR3 is CASSLESSGGLTDTQYF. Here the CDR3 DNA reads TGTGCCAGCAGCTTAGAGTCTAGCGGGGGGCTGACAGATACGCAGTATTTT.